This note documents a single TCR beta chain sequence. The sample belongs to a study of response to subunit inactivated influenza vaccine. The trim removed 4 bases at V and 5 bases at J, leaving 7 bases unmatched. The CDR3 is 15 amino acids. Germline-derived CDR1 and CDR2 are MGHRA and YSYEKL. TCRdb fed the RT-PCR reads into MiXCR, producing one record per CDR3 protein. The profile shows 450,000 to 600,000 distinct CDR3 sequences, 7.6% of them singletons. Sequencing used PBMCs from blood, obtained roughly 24 months after vaccination. The genes are TRBV4-1 and TRBJ1-2, with TRBD1 matching 10 bases. The receptor's source is a man aged 50-75 years who received an inactivated influenza vaccine. In DNA, the CDR3 is TGCGCCAGCAGCCCCGGGACAGGGGACAGATATGGCTACACCTTC. Residues: CASSPGTGDRYGYTF.